This TCR beta chain was recovered during a study of cytomegalovirus exposure and HLA in healthy donors (dated by TCRdb to 2016 to 2017). Concerning the study at large: According to an earlier analysis of 587 of the donors, roughly 180 million T cells yielded 117 million unique TCR beta sequences and about 300 Gb of sequence data. Typing coverage differed by locus: A, B, C, DRB1 and DQB1 were typed in roughly 629-630 donors, DQA1 in around 500, DPA1 in roughly 590, and DPB1 in about 450. On average, 235,054 unique TCR beta nucleotide sequences were sequenced per donor among a few hundred genotyped donors of the cohort, with about 19% of those sequences being non-productive. Among the roughly 400 genotyped donors, about 83% belonged to the genetic ancestry cluster associated with self-reported Caucasian donors. Donor age, sex, ethnicity and CMV serostatus were compiled together with the repertoire data. Using immunosequencing, the study profiled T cell repertoires from about 620 subjects and related those repertoires to cytomegalovirus serostatus. A separate validation cohort of about 110 different subjects was used in addition to the approximately 700-subject first cohort. Around 300 gigabases of sequencing data and 78 million or so unique TCR sequences were included in an early release covering 550 to 800 HLA-typed donors. Rather than drawing on any new phenotypic data, the later analysis identified candidate immune exposures from TCR beta sequences and the way those sequences occurred across donors. Every discovery cohort repertoire had been produced on one sequencing platform. An earlier analysis of around 580 of the donors used high-throughput TCR beta sequencing to judge whether each TCR beta V gene segment behaved as functional or pseudogenic. Because of strong linkage in the cohort, 5 or 6 DR-DQ haplotypes were treated as single units for association and clustering. The study aimed to test whether cataloging public T cell receptors could reveal signatures of past pathogen exposure. In a later genetic analysis, genome-wide SNP genotypes for about 65% of the roughly 670 donors were used, and that subset was treated as a discovery cohort. HLA typing covered class I and class II loci at four-digit resolution. The study combined high-throughput TCR immunosequencing, statistical association of individual TCRs with disease status, and machine learning to predict cytomegalovirus infection status. A later analysis re-analyzed previously published TCR beta repertoires from several hundred donors and added high-resolution HLA genotyping to study TCR occurrence patterns. What the authors observed across the whole study: In a later genetic analysis, fewer N-insertions in productive TCRs were reported among donors in an Asian-associated ancestry cluster than the approximately 710-donor mean. A cluster of highly shared sequence variants was judged likely to be a technical artifact of the sequencing pipeline. CMV serostatus was the only immune exposure information available for the cohort. A further reported finding was that TCR beta sequences accurately predicted the HLA-A and HLA-B alleles for most subjects in the first cohort. According to a later analysis, parvovirus B19, influenza, CMV and Epstein-Barr virus appeared linked to several top co-occurrence clusters. Because counts were too low, about 18 rarely observed V segments, including chromosome 9 orphons, were left out of the earlier analysis of several hundred of the donors. Only TCR beta chains were sequenced in this cohort, and the absence of alpha or paired-chain data limited detectable features. In a later analysis, most CMV-associated TCR beta chains were found to appear HLA-restricted, with HLA associations seemingly driven largely by CMV exposure. Correlated functional status among segregating V segments might reflect linkage disequilibrium, but an unknown experimental factor could not be ruled out. Assigning TCR associations to individual alleles was difficult when HLA alleles, especially DR and DQ, strongly co-occurred. A few of the identified cytomegalovirus-associated TCR beta chains were confirmed in vitro to be specific for cytomegalovirus antigens. In a later analysis, 15,000 to 20,000 TCR beta sequences were associated with specific HLA alleles at a false discovery rate of 0.05. In a later analysis, the rate of TCR association differed among HLA loci, with DRB1 alleles having the most associated TCRs and HLA-C alleles having the fewest. Because HLA typing was unavailable for some donors at each locus, only the typed subset was used in association tests. V-gene and J-gene trimming of TCR beta chains was associated with a missense DCLRE1C variant in a later genetic analysis, and the association was replicated in an independent cohort. According to the authors, the approach could potentially be generalized to other disease states and immunological phenotypes. Cytomegalovirus status was reported to be diagnosed by the classifier with high specificity and sensitivity in both the original and validation cohorts. Roughly uniform sequencing depth across donors was assumed in presence/absence analyses, although this assumption may not hold. Most TCR sequences were seen in very few donors, while some public TCRs were found in many individuals. Broadly in line with IMGT annotations, most TCR beta V segments showed up in productive rearrangements about 87% or about 30% of the time in an earlier analysis of 450 to 750 of the donors. The study listed 164 TCR beta chains as associated with cytomegalovirus. The 87-base-pair reads could not distinguish some IMGT-functional V segments, including TRBV6-2 and TRBV6-3, so those segments were excluded. Compared with equally common non-associated chains, HLA-associated TCR beta chains in a later analysis were more clonally expanded and had lower generation probabilities.

CDR1 and CDR2 are read off the germline V gene as SGHRS and YFSETQ. V and J are trimmed by 3 bases and 2 bases, and the gene matches miss 22 bases of the junction. The CDR3 runs 21 amino acids, cysteine and phenylalanine included. The DNA shown is the 63-base CDR3, in frame from base 1. The cohort was made up of roughly 670 healthy bone marrow donors. At the time of sampling, every cohort member was nominally healthy, though immune exposures that went unrecorded were likely present. The donor tested CMV seropositive, placing the donor among the 289 seropositive members of the cohort. Each donor provided a peripheral blood sample, and peripheral blood mononuclear cells were used for TCR beta sequencing. The Qiagen DNeasy Blood Extraction Kit was used to extract genomic DNA from the blood cell samples. A word on this clone: Its antigen remains unidentified. No much larger clonotype is one base removed from it; base qualities were not supplied.

Libraries were made using the immunoSEQ multiplex PCR assay. The multiplex PCR relied on a mix of 60 forward primers for TCR Vbeta segments and 13 reverse primers for TCR Jbeta segments. A multiplex PCR assay on genomic DNA amplified the CDR3 region of rearranged TCR beta genes. On the Illumina HiSeq System, the amplified TCR beta libraries were sequenced as 87-base-pair reads. The authors' analysis ran thus. A later analysis counted around 72 million unique TCR beta chains across the 666 repertoires, and 9.5 million to 11 million of these chains were shared by at least two donors. A nearest-neighbor algorithm error-corrected the raw reads and collapsed the reads into unique sequences, merging closely related sequences to remove PCR and sequencing errors. To assign V, D and J gene segments, CDR3 sequences were aligned to IMGT reference sequences. For a sequence to be retained, a match of at least six nucleotides to both a V gene segment and a J gene segment was required. A rearrangement counted as productive if the CDR3 had no stop codons and remained in frame with V and J, and every other rearrangement counted as non-productive. CDR3 was defined by IMGT convention, running from the second conserved V-encoded cysteine to the conserved J-encoded phenylalanine. In an earlier analysis of some 550 of the donors, sequences lacking an unambiguous match to a single V gene segment were excluded. In an earlier analysis of several hundred of the donors, a V segment was called functional when productive rearrangements were above 56.7%, and segregating when the standard deviation between donors exceeded 5%. To diagnose cytomegalovirus status from the catalog of TCR beta chain sequences, a statistical classification framework was built. In a later analysis, TCR nucleotide sequences were compared against IMGT/GENE-DB human TR gene sequences so that V and J genes could be assigned. Using the TCRdist pipeline, a later analysis assigned CDR3 sequences along with most-parsimonious VDJ recombination scenarios. In a later analysis, each TCR beta chain was defined by its CDR3 amino acid sequence together with its V-gene family, and reads lacking a unique V-gene family were excluded. A later analysis removed 592 highly shared, low-generation-probability nucleotide sequences to deal with suspected cross-contamination and a sequencing artifact. In a later analysis, a clonal expansion index was calculated for each public chain from normalized within-repertoire ranks of inferred template counts. In a later analysis, generation probabilities were computed using a VDJ recombination model fitted to out-of-frame rearrangements, and the results were checked against IGoR. A later analysis scored TCR-TCR, TCR-HLA and TCR-CMV co-occurrence with hypergeometric tests, applying a repertoire-size bias correction to TCR pairs. False discovery rates were estimated in a later analysis by permuting HLA or CMV assignments 20 times. In a later analysis, co-occurring TCRs were grouped using DBSCAN, and TCRdist sequence similarity was added for clustering within HLA-allele-positive subsets. Co-occurrence clustering excluded repertoires with fewer than 30,000 or more than 120,000 public chains, plus five with anomalous nucleotide sharing. The source is immuneACCESS, and TCRdb retained only in-frame sequences with V and J called. Part of the clones is not carried over; for the studies checked, unresolved V genes explain less than half of this, and the remainder is unexplained. That table supplies the V and J calls and clone size; D and trimming were determined from the DNA. This sample gives roughly 150,000 clones in total; about two thirds of them show up just once. The top ten clones comprise 8% to 13% of the sample.

The chain was built from TRBV5-1 and TRBJ2-1; 8 central nucleotides agree with TRBD1. This clonotype originated in a young man in good health and CMV-seropositive. Sequences were obtained from PBMCs. The CDR3 amino acid sequence is: CASSSRPRVPGQVSPYNEQFF. The sequenced DNA is TGCGCCAGCAGCTCCCGCCCACGAGTCCCGGGACAGGTTTCGCCCTACAATGAGCAGTTCTTC. Where the CDR3 stops, the reference TRBV5-1 and TRBJ2-1 genes take over; the full variable domain is KAGVTQTPRYLIKTRGQQVTLSCSPISGHRSVSWYQQTPGQGLQFLFEYFSETQRNKGNFPGRFSGRQFSNSRSEMNVSTLELGDSALYLCASSSRPRVPGQVSPYNEQFFGPGTRLTVL.